One and the same sample provided the 24 T cell receptor beta chains below, sequenced in a study of blood T cell repertoires in COVID-19. Profiled with immunoSEQ multiplex PCR; TCRdb holds only in-frame clones, not every one. The profile shows fewer than 140,000 clones, about 80% of them singletons. Sequenced: peripheral blood. The receptors stem from a woman aged 55-75 years with acute or convalescent COVID-19.

The rearrangement uses TRBV6-5 and TRBJ2-3, with D unresolved. The CDR3 covers 13 residues. Per germline, CDR1 MNHEY and CDR2 SVGAGI. Trimming left V 5 bases short and J 2 bases short, with 8 bases between. The chain's CDR3 is CASSKTPTDTQYF. CDR3 nucleotide sequence: TGTGCCAGCAGTAAGACTCCCACAGATACGCAGTATTTT.

This chain uses TRBV2 with TRBJ1-2; 9 positions match TRBD1. V lost 5 bases and J lost 9; bases outside the gene matches: 4. CDR3 length: 12 residues. CDR1 is SNHLY and CDR2 is FYNNEI in the germline V gene. CDR3 sequence: CASSPGTGSYTF. The CDR3 DNA is TGTGCCAGCAGTCCCGGGACAGGGAGCTACACCTTC. Variable domain in full (rest from reference TRBV2 and TRBJ1-2): EPEVTQTPSHQVTQMGQEVILRCVPISNHLYFYWYRQILGQKVEFLVSFYNNEISEKSEIFDDQFSVERPDGSNFTLKIRSTKLEDSAMYFCASSPGTGSYTFGSGTRLTVV.

The rearrangement joins TRBV5-1 to TRBJ1-3, with TRBD1 identical over 7 bases. Germline V gene lookup returns CDR1 SGHRS and CDR2 YFSETQ. V gave up 4 bases and J gave up 4 bases; unmatched junction bases: 11. This CDR3 is built from 16 residues. CDR3 nucleotide sequence: TGCGCCAGCAGCGGAAACGACAGGGTTAAAGGAAACACCATATATTTT. This codes for CASSGNDRVKGNTIYF.

The J gene is TRBJ2-2, the V gene TRBV27, with D maybe TRBD1 (6 bases). V dropped 6 bases and J dropped 1 base, with 9 bases sitting between them. The CDR3 loop spans 14 amino acids. Germline V gives CDR1 MNHEY, CDR2 SMNVEV (reference sequence). CDR3 residues: CASSPTGNTGELFF. The CDR3 DNA is TGTGCCAGCAGCCCGACAGGGAACACCGGGGAGCTGTTTTTT.

In the case of this clone: Other DNA sequences within the sample encode an identical CDR3. The gene calls are TRBV5-4 and TRBJ2-1; 9 bases line up with TRBD2. Germline V gives CDR1 SGHNT, CDR2 YYREEE (reference sequence). The junction had 3 bases not matched to a gene; V was cut back by 1 base and J by 1 base. The CDR3 has 16 residues. The CDR3 loop is CASSLSSGGSYNEQFF. CDR3 bases: TGTGCCAGCAGCTTGAGTAGCGGGGGTTCCTACAATGAGCAGTTCTTC.

J is TRBJ1-2 and V is TRBV19; TRBD1 is a possible D gene (5 bases). Germline lookup yields CDR1 LNHDA and CDR2 SQIVND (reference sequence). This CDR3 is built from 12 residues. V lost 6 bases and J 8 bases, leaving 13 bases between the germline ends. CDR3 in DNA: TGTGCCAGTAGAATTGGGGCAGGCGGCTACACCTTC. It translates to CASRIGAGGYTF. The full variable domain, rest sourced from reference TRBV19 and TRBJ1-2, is DGGITQSPKYLFRKEGQNVTLSCEQNLNHDAMYWYRQDPGQGLRLIYYSQIVNDFQKGDIAEGYSVSREKKESFPLTVTSAQKNPTAFYLCASRIGAGGYTFGSGTRLTVV.

The V and J genes are TRBV10-1 and TRBJ1-2, with D maybe TRBD1 (6 bases). Germline V CDR1 and CDR2: WNHNN, SYGVQD (reference sequence). CDR3 size: 13 residues. The V gene lost 8 bases and the J gene lost 4 bases, with 14 bases spanning the gap. The CDR3 sequence is CASFRDRTYGYTF. DNA of the CDR3: TGCGCCAGCTTCCGAGACAGGACCTATGGCTACACCTTC.

This clone was picked up one time. This chain connects TRBV18 to TRBJ1-3; 8 bases fit TRBD1. This CDR3 region has 15 residues. CDR1 and CDR2 (germline): KGHSH, LQKENI. V was pared by 3 bases and J by 3 bases, with 4 bases of the junction left unmatched. The CDR3 here is CASSPGQVRGNTIYF. The CDR3 nucleotides are TGTGCCAGCTCACCGGGACAGGTACGTGGAAACACCATATATTTT.

CDR3 sequence reads: CASSFLLAAFNEQFF. The DNA for the CDR3 is TGTGCCAGCAGTTTCCTACTAGCGGCCTTTAATGAGCAGTTCTTC. The chain links TRBV28 to TRBJ2-1; 8 bases match TRBD2. Trimming at V came to 3 bases and at J to 7 bases, leaving 8 bases not matched to a gene. The CDR3 extends over 15 amino acids. Germline V gene data show CDR1 as MDHEN and CDR2 as SYDVKM.

The CDR3 coding sequence is TGCGCCAGCAGCCCCGGAGGGGTGAACACTGAAGCTTTCTTT. It specifies CASSPGGVNTEAFF. The chain joins TRBV5-1 to TRBJ1-1; the D gene is possibly TRBD1 (5 bases). The CDR3 spans 14 residues. Germline values: CDR1 SGHRS, CDR2 YFSETQ. Trimming left V 4 bases short and J 0 bases short, with 10 bases between.

The genes are TRBV7-2 and TRBJ2-5; 11 nucleotides match TRBD2. CDR3 length equals 18 residues. Trimming removed 5 bases from V and 4 bases from J; junction bases left unmatched: 15. From germline, CDR1 is SGHTA and CDR2 FQGNSA. The CDR3 region is CASSPETSGSANGETQYF. The DNA of the CDR3 is TGTGCCAGCAGCCCAGAAACTAGCGGGAGCGCGAATGGAGAGACCCAGTACTTC.

The chain joins TRBV27 to TRBJ1-1; D is undetermined. V lost 1 base to trimming and J lost 1 base, with 4 bases between them. The length of the CDR3 is 13 residues. Germline V gene lookup returns CDR1 MNHEY and CDR2 SMNVEV (reference sequence). This CDR3 is CASSLLWNTEAFF. The CDR3, as DNA: TGTGCCAGCAGTTTATTATGGAACACTGAAGCTTTCTTT.

The V call is TRBV11-3, the J call TRBJ1-1; 8 bases match TRBD1. Germline V gives CDR1 SGHNT, CDR2 YENEEA. The junction had 9 bases not matched to a gene; V was cut back by 1 base and J by 11 bases. There are 14 residues in the CDR3. The CDR3 nucleotides read TGTGCCAGCAGCTTAGCCTTTTGGGGACAGGTCGCTTTCTTT. The encoded protein is CASSLAFWGQVAFF. Full variable domain (outside the CDR3, taken from reference TRBV11-3 and TRBJ1-1): EAGVVQSPRYKIIEKKQPVAFWCNPISGHNTLYWYLQNLGQGPELLIRYENEEAVDDSQLPKDRFSAERLKGVDSTLKIQPAELGDSAVYLCASSLAFWGQVAFFGQGTRLTVV.

This clone was seen once. J is TRBJ1-4 and V is TRBV7-9; 9 bases are a match to TRBD1. The CDR3 is 15 residues long. V was pared by 3 bases and J by 8 bases, with 7 bases of the junction left unmatched. The germline CDR1 and CDR2 sequences are SEHNR and FQNEAQ (reference sequence). The CDR3 nucleotides are TGTGCCAGCAGCTTTTGGGACAGGGTAGGGGAAAAACTGTTTTTT. It encodes CASSFWDRVGEKLFF.

This rearrangement joins TRBV7-6 to TRBJ2-2; weak D call: TRBD2 (6 bases). Germline CDR1 is SGHVS and CDR2 is FNYEAQ. CDR3 length: 16 residues. The V and J ends lost 4 bases and 2 bases respectively, with 14 bases between them. The CDR3 bases are TGTGCCAGCAGCTCGCGGGCGACTAGTAACACCGGGGAGCTGTTTTTT. It codes for CASSSRATSNTGELFF.

CDR3 DNA: TGTGCCTGGAGCGAAAGGACAAAAGGTCAATGGGGTCGGCAGGTGAACACTGAAGCTTTCTTT. As protein: CAWSERTKGQWGRQVNTEAFF. The J gene is TRBJ1-1, the V gene TRBV30; D possibly corresponds to TRBD1 (5 bases). V was cut by 3 bases and J by 0 bases, with 32 bases left in between. Per germline, CDR1 GTSNPN and CDR2 SVGIG (reference sequence). The CDR3 runs to 21 residues.

The gene calls are TRBV5-6 and TRBJ2-5; no reliable D call. The CDR3 is 15 residues long. From germline, CDR1 is SGHDT and CDR2 YYEEEE. V gave up 0 bases and J gave up 3 bases, with 12 bases separating them. In DNA, the CDR3 is TGTGCCAGCAGCTTGGAACAGTATTTTGAAGAGACCCAGTACTTC. Amino acid sequence: CASSLEQYFEETQYF.

The chain joins TRBV2 to TRBJ1-4; tentative D call: TRBD1 (5 bases). Germline-derived CDR1 and CDR2 are SNHLY and FYNNEI. This CDR3 region has 13 residues. V lost 4 bases to trimming and J lost 7 bases, with 10 bases between them. The DNA for the CDR3 is TGTGCCAGCAGTGTCGGGGGGGGTGAAAAACTGTTTTTT. Residues: CASSVGGGEKLFF.

The chain has TRBV7-3 and TRBJ2-1; weak D call: TRBD2 (6 bases). Germline lookup yields CDR1 SGHTA and CDR2 FQGTGA. The CDR3 runs to 13 residues. V was cut by 1 base and J by 9 bases, with 10 bases left in between. Written as DNA, the CDR3 is TGTGCCAGCAGCTTAATTTTGGGGGGTGAGCAGTTCTTC. Translated: CASSLILGGEQFF.

A single count supports this clone. The chain links TRBV29-1 to TRBJ2-3; 14 positions agree with TRBD2. Trimming took 8 bases from V and 4 from J; bases not matched to a gene: 8. CDR3 size: 15 residues. The germline V gene encodes CDR1 SQVTM and CDR2 ANQGSEA. The CDR3 spells CSCMTSGREADTQYF. In nucleotides, the CDR3 is TGCAGCTGCATGACTAGCGGGAGGGAGGCAGATACGCAGTATTTT.

The gene calls are TRBV19 and TRBJ2-2; 8 bases are a match to TRBD1. Germline V gene lookup returns CDR1 LNHDA and CDR2 SQIVND (reference sequence). There are 15 residues in the CDR3. Trimming cost V 6 bases and J 0 bases; bases outside gene matches: 3. The CDR3 is CASRDRVANTGELFF. In nucleotides, the CDR3 is TGTGCCAGTAGGGACAGGGTCGCGAACACCGGGGAGCTGTTTTTT.

V is TRBV5-4 and J is TRBJ2-7; 8 positions match TRBD1. The CDR3 is 14 amino acids. Looked up from germline, CDR1 is SGHNT and CDR2 is YYREEE (reference sequence). With V trimmed by 3 bases and J by 3 bases, 5 bases remained unmatched. The chain's CDR3 is CASSSTGDHYEQYF. CDR3 in DNA: TGTGCCAGCAGCTCGACAGGGGACCACTACGAGCAGTACTTC.

J is TRBJ2-1 and V is TRBV4-2; 9 bases fit TRBD1. CDR1 LGHNA and CDR2 YNFKEQ come from the germline V gene. CDR3 length: 13 residues. V was pared by 7 bases and J by 7 bases, with 5 bases of the junction left unmatched. CDR3 in amino acids: CASNPGTGNEQFF. In DNA, the CDR3 is TGTGCCAGCAACCCCGGGACAGGGAATGAGCAGTTCTTC.

The CDR3 region is CASSYPPGAVYEQYF. DNA of the CDR3: TGTGCCAGCAGTTACCCTCCAGGGGCGGTCTACGAGCAGTACTTC. The genes are TRBV6-6 and TRBJ2-7; D may be TRBD1 (6 bases). CDR1 and CDR2 from the germline V gene are MNHNY and SVGAGI (reference sequence). The CDR3 is 15 amino acids. V was pared by 2 bases and J by 3 bases, with 14 bases between.